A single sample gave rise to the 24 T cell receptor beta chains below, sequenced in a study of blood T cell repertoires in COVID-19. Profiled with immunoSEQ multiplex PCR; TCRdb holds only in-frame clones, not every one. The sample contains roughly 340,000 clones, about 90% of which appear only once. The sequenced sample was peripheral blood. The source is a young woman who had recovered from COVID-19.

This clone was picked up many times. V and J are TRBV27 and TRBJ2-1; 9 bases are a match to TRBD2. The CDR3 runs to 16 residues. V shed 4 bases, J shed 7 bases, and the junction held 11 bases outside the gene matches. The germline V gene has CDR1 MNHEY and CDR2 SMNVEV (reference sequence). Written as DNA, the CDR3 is TGTGCCAGCAGTTGGGTAGCGGGAGCGGGGTCGAATGAGCAGTTCTTC. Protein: CASSWVAGAGSNEQFF.

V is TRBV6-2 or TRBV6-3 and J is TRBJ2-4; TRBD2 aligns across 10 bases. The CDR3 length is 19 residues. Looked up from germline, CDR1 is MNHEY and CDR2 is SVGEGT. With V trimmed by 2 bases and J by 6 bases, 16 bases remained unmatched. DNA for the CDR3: TGTGCCAGCAGTTACAGACCGGGACTAGCGCCAAAAGGGGTAAACATTCAGTACTTC. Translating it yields CASSYRPGLAPKGVNIQYF.

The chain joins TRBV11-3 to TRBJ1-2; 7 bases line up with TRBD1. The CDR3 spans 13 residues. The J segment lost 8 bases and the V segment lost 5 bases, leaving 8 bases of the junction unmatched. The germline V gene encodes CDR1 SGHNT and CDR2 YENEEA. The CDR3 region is CASSLNRGRGYTF. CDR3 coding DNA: TGTGCCAGCAGCCTAAACAGGGGCCGGGGCTACACCTTC.

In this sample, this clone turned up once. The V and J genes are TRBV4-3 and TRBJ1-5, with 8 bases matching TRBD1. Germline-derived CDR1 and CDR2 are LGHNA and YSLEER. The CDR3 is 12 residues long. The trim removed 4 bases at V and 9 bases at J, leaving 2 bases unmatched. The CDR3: CASSRDRGPQHF. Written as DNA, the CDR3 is TGCGCCAGCAGCCGTGACAGGGGGCCCCAGCATTTT.

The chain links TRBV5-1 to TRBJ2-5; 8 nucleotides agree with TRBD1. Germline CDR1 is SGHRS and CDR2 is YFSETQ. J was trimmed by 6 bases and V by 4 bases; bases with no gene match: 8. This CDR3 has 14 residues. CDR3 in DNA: TGCGCCAGCAGCCTGACAGGGGACGGGAAGACCCAGTACTTC. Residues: CASSLTGDGKTQYF.

The CDR3 DNA reads as TGTGCCAGCAGTAATCACAGGGGCACTGAAGCTTTCTTT. It translates to CASSNHRGTEAFF. The rearrangement links TRBV28 to TRBJ1-1, with TRBD1 matching 7 bases. Germline assignment: CDR1 MDHEN and CDR2 SYDVKM. CDR3 length equals 13 residues. With V trimmed by 5 bases and J by 4 bases, 4 bases remained unmatched. Supplemented by reference TRBV28 and TRBJ1-1, the full variable domain reads DVKVTQSSRYLVKRTGEKVFLECVQDMDHENMFWYRQDPGLGLRLIYFSYDVKMKEKGDIPEGYSVSREKKERFSLILESASTNQTSMYLCASSNHRGTEAFFGQGTRLTVV.

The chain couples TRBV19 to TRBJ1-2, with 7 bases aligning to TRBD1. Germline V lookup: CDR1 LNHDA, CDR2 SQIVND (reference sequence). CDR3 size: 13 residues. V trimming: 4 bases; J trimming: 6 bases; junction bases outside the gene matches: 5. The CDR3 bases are TGTGCCAGTAGTAAGACAGGGAACCATGGCTACACCTTC. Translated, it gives CASSKTGNHGYTF.

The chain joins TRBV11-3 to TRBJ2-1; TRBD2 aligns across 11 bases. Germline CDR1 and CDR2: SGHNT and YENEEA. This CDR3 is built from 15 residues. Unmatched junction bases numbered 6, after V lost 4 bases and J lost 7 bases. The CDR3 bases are TGTGCCAGCAGCTCGAGACTAGCGGGGTATAATGAGCAGTTCTTC. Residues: CASSSRLAGYNEQFF.

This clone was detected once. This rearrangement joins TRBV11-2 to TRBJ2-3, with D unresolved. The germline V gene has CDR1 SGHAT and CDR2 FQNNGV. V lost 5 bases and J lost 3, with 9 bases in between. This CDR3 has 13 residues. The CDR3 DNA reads TGTGCCAGCAGCCTGCTAGTGACAGATACGCAGTATTTT. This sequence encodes CASSLLVTDTQYF.

CDR3 protein: CAWSVVERSGANVLTF. Here the CDR3 DNA reads TGTGCCTGGAGTGTTGTAGAACGATCTGGGGCCAACGTCCTGACTTTC. This sequence joins TRBV30 and TRBJ2-6; D uncertain. The CDR3 length is 16 residues. Germline CDR1 reads GTSNPN; CDR2 reads SVGIG (reference sequence). Trimming pared 0 bases from V and 1 base from J, leaving 10 bases between.

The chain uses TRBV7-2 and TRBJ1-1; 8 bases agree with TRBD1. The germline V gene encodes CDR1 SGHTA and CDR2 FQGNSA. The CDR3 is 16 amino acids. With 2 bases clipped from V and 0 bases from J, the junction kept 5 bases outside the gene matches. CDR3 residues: CASSLMTGVMNTEAFF. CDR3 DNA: TGTGCCAGCAGCTTAATGACAGGGGTTATGAACACTGAAGCTTTCTTT.

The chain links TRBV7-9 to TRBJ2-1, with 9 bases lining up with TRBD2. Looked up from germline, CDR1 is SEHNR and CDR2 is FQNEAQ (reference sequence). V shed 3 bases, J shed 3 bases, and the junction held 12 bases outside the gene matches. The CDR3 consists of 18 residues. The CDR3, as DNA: TGTGCCAGCAGCTTTACTCGGGGACTAGCAGCGAACTACAATGAGCAGTTCTTC. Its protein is CASSFTRGLAANYNEQFF.

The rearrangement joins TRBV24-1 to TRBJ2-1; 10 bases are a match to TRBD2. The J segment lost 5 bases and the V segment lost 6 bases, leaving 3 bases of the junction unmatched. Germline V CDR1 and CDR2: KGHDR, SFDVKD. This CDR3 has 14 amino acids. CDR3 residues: CATSWTSGDNEQFF. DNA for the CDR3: TGTGCCACCAGTTGGACTAGCGGAGACAATGAGCAGTTCTTC.

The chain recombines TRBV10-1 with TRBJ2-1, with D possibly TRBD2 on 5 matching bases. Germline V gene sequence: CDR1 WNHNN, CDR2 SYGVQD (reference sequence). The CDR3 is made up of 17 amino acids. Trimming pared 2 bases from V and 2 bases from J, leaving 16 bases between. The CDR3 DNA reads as TGCGCCAGCAGTGAGGGAACGGGATTGCAGGCCTACAATGAGCAGTTCTTC. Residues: CASSEGTGLQAYNEQFF.

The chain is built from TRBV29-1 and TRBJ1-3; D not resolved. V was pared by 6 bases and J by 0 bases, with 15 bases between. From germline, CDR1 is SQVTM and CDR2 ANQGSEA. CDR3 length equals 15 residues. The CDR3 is CSVGEAEASGNTIYF. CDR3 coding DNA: TGCAGCGTGGGTGAAGCGGAAGCCTCTGGAAACACCATATATTTT.

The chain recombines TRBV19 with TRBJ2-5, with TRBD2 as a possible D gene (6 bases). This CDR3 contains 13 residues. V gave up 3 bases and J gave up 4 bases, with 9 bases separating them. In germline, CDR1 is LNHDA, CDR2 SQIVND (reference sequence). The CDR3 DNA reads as TGTGCCAGTAGTATGGGGGGAGGAGAGACCCAGTACTTC. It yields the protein CASSMGGGETQYF.

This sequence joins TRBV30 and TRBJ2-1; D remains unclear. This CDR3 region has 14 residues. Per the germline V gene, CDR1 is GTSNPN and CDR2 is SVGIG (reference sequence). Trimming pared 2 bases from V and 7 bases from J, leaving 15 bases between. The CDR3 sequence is CAWSRRRIRNEQFF. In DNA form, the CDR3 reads TGTGCCTGGAGTAGGCGGAGAATAAGGAATGAGCAGTTCTTC.

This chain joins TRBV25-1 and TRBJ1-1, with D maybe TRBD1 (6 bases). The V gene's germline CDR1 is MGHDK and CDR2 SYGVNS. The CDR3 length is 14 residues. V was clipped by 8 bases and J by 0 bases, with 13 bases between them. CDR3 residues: CASRYGTLNTEAFF. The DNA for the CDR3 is TGTGCCAGCCGATACGGGACATTGAACACTGAAGCTTTCTTT.

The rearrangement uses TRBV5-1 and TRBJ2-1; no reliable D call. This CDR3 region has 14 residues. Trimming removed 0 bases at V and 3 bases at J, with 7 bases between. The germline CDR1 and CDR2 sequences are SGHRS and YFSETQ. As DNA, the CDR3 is TGCGCCAGCAGCTTGGACTCCGACTACAATGAGCAGTTCTTC. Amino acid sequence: CASSLDSDYNEQFF.

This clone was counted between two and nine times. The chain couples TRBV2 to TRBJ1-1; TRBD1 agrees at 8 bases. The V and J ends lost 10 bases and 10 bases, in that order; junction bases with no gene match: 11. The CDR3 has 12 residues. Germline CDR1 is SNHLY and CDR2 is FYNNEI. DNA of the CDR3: TGTGCCACCTCCGACAGGGGTCTTGTAGCTTTCTTT. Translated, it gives CATSDRGLVAFF.

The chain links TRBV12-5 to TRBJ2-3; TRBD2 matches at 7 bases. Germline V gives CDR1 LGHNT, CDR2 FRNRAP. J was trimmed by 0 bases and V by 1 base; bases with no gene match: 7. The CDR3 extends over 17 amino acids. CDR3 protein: CASGLETGGVSTDTQYF. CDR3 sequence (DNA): TGTGCTAGTGGTTTGGAAACTGGGGGGGTTAGCACAGATACGCAGTATTTT.

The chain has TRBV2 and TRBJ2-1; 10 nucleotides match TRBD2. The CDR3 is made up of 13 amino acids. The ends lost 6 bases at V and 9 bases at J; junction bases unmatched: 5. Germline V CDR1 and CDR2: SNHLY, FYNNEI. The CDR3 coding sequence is TGTGCCAGCAGGCGGTTAGCGGGAGGTGAGCAGTTCTTC. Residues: CASRRLAGGEQFF.

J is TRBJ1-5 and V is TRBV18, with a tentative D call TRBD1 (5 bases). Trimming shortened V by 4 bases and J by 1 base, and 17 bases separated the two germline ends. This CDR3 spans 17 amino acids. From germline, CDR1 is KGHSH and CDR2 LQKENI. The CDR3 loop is CASSRDSGRQSNQPQHF. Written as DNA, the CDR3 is TGTGCCAGCTCACGAGACTCAGGGAGGCAAAGCAATCAGCCCCAGCATTTT. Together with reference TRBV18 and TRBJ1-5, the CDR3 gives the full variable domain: NAGVMQNPRHLVRRRGQEARLRCSPMKGHSHVYWYRQLPEEGLKFMVYLQKENIIDESGMPKERFSAEFPKEGPSILRIQQVVRGDSAAYFCASSRDSGRQSNQPQHFGDGTRLSIL.

The CDR3 DNA reads as TGTGCCAGCAGTTATGTCGGGACATACAATGAGCAGTTCTTC. It specifies CASSYVGTYNEQFF. The genes are TRBV6-2 or TRBV6-3 and TRBJ2-1; TRBD1 might be the D (6 bases). Trimming removed 3 bases from V and 4 bases from J, with 10 bases in between. This CDR3 has 14 residues. The V gene's germline CDR1 is MNHEY and CDR2 SVGEGT.